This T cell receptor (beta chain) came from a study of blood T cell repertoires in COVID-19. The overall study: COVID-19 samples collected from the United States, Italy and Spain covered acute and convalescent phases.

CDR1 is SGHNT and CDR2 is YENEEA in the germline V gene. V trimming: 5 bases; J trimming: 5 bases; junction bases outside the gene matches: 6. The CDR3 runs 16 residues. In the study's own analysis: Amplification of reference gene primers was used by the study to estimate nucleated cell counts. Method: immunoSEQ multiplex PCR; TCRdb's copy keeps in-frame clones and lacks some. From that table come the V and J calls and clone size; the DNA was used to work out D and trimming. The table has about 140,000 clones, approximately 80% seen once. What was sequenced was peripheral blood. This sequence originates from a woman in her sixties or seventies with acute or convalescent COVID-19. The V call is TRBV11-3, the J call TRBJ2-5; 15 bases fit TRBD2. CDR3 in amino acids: CASSRTSGRAAETQYF. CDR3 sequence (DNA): TGTGCCAGCAGCCGGACTAGCGGGAGGGCCGCTGAGACCCAGTACTTC.